This is a list of T cell receptor beta chains from one sample in a study of shared clonotypes between healthy human individuals. The assay was immunoSEQ multiplex PCR, and TCRdb's table has in-frame clones only and misses some. The sample holds hundreds of thousands of clones, nearly 97% seen once. The sequenced material came from naive CD8+ T cells sorted from blood. The source is a woman aged 25-40 years in good health. Each CDR3 is given with its conserved first and last residue. D genes are given only for firm matches. The listing skips clone size in some rows; elsewhere it reads once, few, many or a size class.

v_gene	abundance	d_gene	j_gene	CDR3nt	CDR3aa
TRBV28	.	.	TRBJ2-7	TGTGCCAGCAGTTTGGAGGGAAGCTCCTACGAGCAGTACTTC	CASSLEGSSYEQYF
TRBV19	.	.	TRBJ2-7	TGTGCCAGTAGTATAGGATCCTCGGCGGGCTACGAGCAGTACTTC	CASSIGSSAGYEQYF
TRBV5-8	.	.	TRBJ2-7	TGTGCCAGCAGCTGGGGTGGTAGGGGTAGGGGCGAGCAGTACTTC	CASSWGGRGRGEQYF
TRBV14	.	.	TRBJ2-7	TGTGCCAGCAGCCAAGTTCTCCTAGCAAACGAGCAGTACTTC	CASSQVLLANEQYF
TRBV9	once	TRBD1	TRBJ1-3	TGTGCCAGCAGCGTAGCCCAACAGGGGACGGGAAACACCATATATTTT	CASSVAQQGTGNTIYF
TRBV27	.	TRBD1	TRBJ1-5	TGTGCCAGCAGTACCGGGACAGGGGGCAATCAGCCCCAGCATTTT	CASSTGTGGNQPQHF
TRBV6-6	once	TRBD2	TRBJ2-3	TGTGCCAGCAGCCCGGGACTAGCGGGAACCACAGATACGCAGTATTTT	CASSPGLAGTTDTQYF
TRBV10-1	.	.	TRBJ2-5	TGCGCCAGCAGTGAGACCAGCGCCTACCCTGGGGAGACCCAGTACTTC	CASSETSAYPGETQYF
TRBV19	.	TRBD1	TRBJ2-4	TGTGCCAGTAGTATCTTGGGACAGGGCGGAAACATTCAGTACTTC	CASSILGQGGNIQYF
TRBV4-1	.	.	TRBJ2-6	TGCGCCAGCAACCGAGGGGGAGTGCCTTCGACTGGGGCCAACGTCCTGACTTTC	CASNRGGVPSTGANVLTF
TRBV19	.	TRBD2	TRBJ2-7	TGTGCCAGTAGTATTCTCTGGACTAGCTGGGATACCTACGAGCAGTACTTC	CASSILWTSWDTYEQYF
TRBV28	.	TRBD2	TRBJ2-7	TGTGCCAGCAGTTTCCTTGCTAGCGGCTACTCCTACGAGCAGTACTTC	CASSFLASGYSYEQYF
TRBV4-2	.	.	TRBJ1-2	TGTGCCAGCAGCCAAGAGAAGTTTAACTTTCACTATGGCTACACCTTC	CASSQEKFNFHYGYTF
TRBV27	.	.	TRBJ2-1	TGTGCCAGCAGTTTATTGGGTATCAATGAGCAGTTCTTC	CASSLLGINEQFF
TRBV9	.	TRBD1	TRBJ1-1	TGTGCCAGCAGCGTAGGAGGACAGGCTCCTGAAGCTTTCTTT	CASSVGGQAPEAFF
TRBV27	.	TRBD2	TRBJ2-7	TGTGCCAGCAGTTTGAGACGGGAGGCTTTCCACGAGCAGTACTTC	CASSLRREAFHEQYF
TRBV19	.	.	TRBJ2-5	TGTGCCAGTAGTATAGGGGGTCTAGCGGAGACCCAGTACTTC	CASSIGGLAETQYF
TRBV29-1	.	.	TRBJ2-7	TGCAGCGTTGAAGGGGTAGGGGGGTCCTACGAGCAGTACTTC	CSVEGVGGSYEQYF
TRBV27	.	.	TRBJ2-7	TGTGCCAGCAGGGGGGACTTTCTCGGTTACGAGCAGTACTTC	CASRGDFLGYEQYF
TRBV9	.	TRBD2	TRBJ2-1	TGTGCCAGCAGAGGGACTAGCGGGCCTCGCTCCTACAATGAGCAGTTCTTC	CASRGTSGPRSYNEQFF
TRBV9	.	.	TRBJ1-4	TGTGCCAGCAGCTCGCCCCAAACGGGGAATGAAAAACTGTTTTTT	CASSSPQTGNEKLFF
TRBV27	.	.	TRBJ2-2	TGTGCCAGCAGTTCGGGATCGAACACCGGGGAGCTGTTTTTT	CASSSGSNTGELFF
TRBV5-6	.	TRBD1	TRBJ2-1	TGTGCCAGCAGCTACCGACAGGGAAATGAGCAGTTCTTC	CASSYRQGNEQFF
TRBV7-2	.	TRBD1	TRBJ2-7	TGTGCCAGCAGCCCCTGGGGACAGGGGTTATACGAGCAGTACTTC	CASSPWGQGLYEQYF
TRBV7-9	.	TRBD2	TRBJ2-7	TGTGCCAGCACCTCAACGGGAGGGGACGGCACCGGTATCTACGAGCAGTACTTC	CASTSTGGDGTGIYEQYF
TRBV6-6	.	.	TRBJ2-7	TGTGCCAGCAGCTGGGAGCCACGGGACGAGCAGTACTTC	CASSWEPRDEQYF
TRBV28	.	.	TRBJ1-5	TGTGCCAGCAGAGCAGGGTTTAGCAATCAGCCCCAGCATTTT	CASRAGFSNQPQHF
TRBV28	.	TRBD1	TRBJ1-1	TGTGCCAGCAGTTGGGACAGGCGTAACACTGAAGCTTTCTTT	CASSWDRRNTEAFF
TRBV2	.	.	TRBJ1-1	TGTGCCAGCGGCGGCACTGAAGCTTTCTTT	CASGGTEAFF
TRBV23-1	.	.	TRBJ1-2	TGCGCCAGCAGTCAATCTGATGGCTACACCTTC	CASSQSDGYTF
TRBV27	.	TRBD2	TRBJ2-7	TGTGCCAGCAGCCACGGGACTAGGTACGAGCAGTACTTC	CASSHGTRYEQYF
TRBV9	.	.	TRBJ2-1	TGTGCCAGCAGCGGCCTACTCGGCTCCTACAATGAGCAGTTCTTC	CASSGLLGSYNEQFF
TRBV7-9	.	.	TRBJ1-5	TGTGCCAGCAGCGCCGGAGGGGGAGTCCACCAGCCCCAGCATTTT	CASSAGGGVHQPQHF
TRBV27	once	.	TRBJ1-3	TGTGCCAGCAGTAAAAAGGGGGCTGGAAACACCATATATTTT	CASSKKGAGNTIYF
TRBV19	.	.	TRBJ2-7	TGTGCCAGTAGTATCCCGGGACCCACCTACGAGCAGTACTTC	CASSIPGPTYEQYF
TRBV20-1	.	.	TRBJ2-5	TGCAGTGCTAGGGAGGAGACCCAGTACTTC	CSAREETQYF
TRBV28	.	.	TRBJ1-4	TGTGCCAGCAGTCCCTCCGGACAGAATGAAAAACTGTTTTTT	CASSPSGQNEKLFF
TRBV6-1	few	.	TRBJ1-5	TGTGCCAGCAGGGATGGGGGTCAGCCCCAGCATTTT	CASRDGGQPQHF
TRBV4-1	.	.	TRBJ2-7	TGCGCCAGCAGCCAATCGACGGGACCTCATCGGGAGCAGTACTTC	CASSQSTGPHREQYF
TRBV7-9	.	TRBD2	TRBJ2-5	TGTGCCAGCAGCCCCCGGACTAGCGGATACCAAGAGACCCAGTACTTC	CASSPRTSGYQETQYF
TRBV7-6	.	.	TRBJ2-3	TGTGCCAGCAGCTTAGAGGAGGGGGATACGCAGTATTTT	CASSLEEGDTQYF
TRBV15	.	.	TRBJ1-5	TGTGCCACCAGCAGAGATCCCTTCCCGACTGGCAGCAATCAGCCCCAGCATTTT	CATSRDPFPTGSNQPQHF
TRBV6-5	.	TRBD1	TRBJ2-1	TGTGCCAGCTCCCCGGACAGGGACTTAAGCAATGAGCAGTTCTTC	CASSPDRDLSNEQFF
TRBV21-1	.	.	TRBJ2-5	TGTGCCAGCAGCAAAGAGGGCCGAGAGACCCAGTACTTC	CASSKEGRETQYF
TRBV27	.	.	TRBJ2-5	TGTGCCAGCAGTTTATGGGCGGATCAAGAGACCCAGTACTTC	CASSLWADQETQYF
TRBV11-2	.	TRBD2	TRBJ2-1	TGTGCCAGCAGCTACACCTCACCGGGACTAGCAATCGATGAGCAGTTCTTC	CASSYTSPGLAIDEQFF
TRBV21-1	.	.	TRBJ1-1	TGTGCCAGCAGCAAAGAAGGAGACAGCTTGTTCGGCACTGAAGCTTTCTTT	CASSKEGDSLFGTEAFF
TRBV7-2	.	.	TRBJ1-5	TGTGCCAGCAGCTTAGCCGGGCAGGACAATCAGCCCCAGCATTTT	CASSLAGQDNQPQHF